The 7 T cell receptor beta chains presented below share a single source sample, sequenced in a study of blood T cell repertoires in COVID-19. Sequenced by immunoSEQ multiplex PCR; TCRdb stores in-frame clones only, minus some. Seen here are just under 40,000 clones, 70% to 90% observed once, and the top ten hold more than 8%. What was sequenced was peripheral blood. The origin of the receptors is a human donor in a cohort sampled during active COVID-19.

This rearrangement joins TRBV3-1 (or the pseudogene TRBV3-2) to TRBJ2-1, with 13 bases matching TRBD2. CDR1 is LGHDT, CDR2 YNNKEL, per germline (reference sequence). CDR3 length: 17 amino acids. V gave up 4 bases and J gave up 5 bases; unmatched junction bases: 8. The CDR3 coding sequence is TGTGCCAGCAGCCTCACCTTGGGACTAGCGGGAAACAATGAGCAGTTCTTC. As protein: CASSLTLGLAGNNEQFF.

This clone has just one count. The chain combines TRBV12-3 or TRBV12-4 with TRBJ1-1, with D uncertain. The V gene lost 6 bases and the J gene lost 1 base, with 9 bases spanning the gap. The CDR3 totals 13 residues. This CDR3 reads CASSPTGNTEAFF. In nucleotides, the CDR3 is TGTGCCAGCAGCCCCACGGGGAACACTGAAGCTTTCTTT.

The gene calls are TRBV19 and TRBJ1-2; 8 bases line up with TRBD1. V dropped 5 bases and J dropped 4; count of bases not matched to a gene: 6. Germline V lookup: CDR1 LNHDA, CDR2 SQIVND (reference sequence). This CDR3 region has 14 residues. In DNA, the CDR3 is TGTGCCAGTAGTCCAGACAGGGGTGGCTATGGCTACACCTTC. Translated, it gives CASSPDRGGYGYTF.

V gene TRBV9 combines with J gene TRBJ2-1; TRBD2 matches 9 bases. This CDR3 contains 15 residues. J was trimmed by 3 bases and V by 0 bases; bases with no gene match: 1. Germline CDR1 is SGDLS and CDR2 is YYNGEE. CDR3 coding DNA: TGTGCCAGCAGCGTAGGACTAGCGGACTACAATGAGCAGTTCTTC. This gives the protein CASSVGLADYNEQFF.

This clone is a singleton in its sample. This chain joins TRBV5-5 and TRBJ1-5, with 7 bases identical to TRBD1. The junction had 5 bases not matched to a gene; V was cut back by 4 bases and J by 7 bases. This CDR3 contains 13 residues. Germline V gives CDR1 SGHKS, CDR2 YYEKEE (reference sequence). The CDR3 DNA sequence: TGTGCCAGCAGCCCAGGGGGAGAACAGCCCCAGCATTTT. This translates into CASSPGGEQPQHF. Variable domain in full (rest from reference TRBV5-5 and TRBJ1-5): DAGVTQSPTHLIKTRGQQVTLRCSPISGHKSVSWYQQVLGQGPQFIFQYYEKEERGRGNFPDRFSARQFPNYSSELNVNALLLGDSALYLCASSPGGEQPQHFGDGTRLSIL.

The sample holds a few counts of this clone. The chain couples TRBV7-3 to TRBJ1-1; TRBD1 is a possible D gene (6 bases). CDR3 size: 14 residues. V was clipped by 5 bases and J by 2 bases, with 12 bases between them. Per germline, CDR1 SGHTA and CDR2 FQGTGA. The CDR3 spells CASSEGHRNTEAFF. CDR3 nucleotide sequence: TGTGCCAGCAGCGAGGGACACCGAAACACTGAAGCTTTCTTT. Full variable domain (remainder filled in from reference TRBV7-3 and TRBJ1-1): GAGVSQTPSNKVTEKGKYVELRCDPISGHTALYWYRQSLGQGPEFLIYFQGTGAADDSGLPNDRFFAVRPEGSVSTLKIQRTERGDSAVYLCASSEGHRNTEAFFGQGTRLTVV.

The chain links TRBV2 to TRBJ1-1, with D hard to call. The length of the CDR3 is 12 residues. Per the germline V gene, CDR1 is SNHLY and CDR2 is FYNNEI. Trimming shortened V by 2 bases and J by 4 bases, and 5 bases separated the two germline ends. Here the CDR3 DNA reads TGTGCCAGCAGTGAATATAGCACTGAAGCTTTCTTT. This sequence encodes CASSEYSTEAFF.